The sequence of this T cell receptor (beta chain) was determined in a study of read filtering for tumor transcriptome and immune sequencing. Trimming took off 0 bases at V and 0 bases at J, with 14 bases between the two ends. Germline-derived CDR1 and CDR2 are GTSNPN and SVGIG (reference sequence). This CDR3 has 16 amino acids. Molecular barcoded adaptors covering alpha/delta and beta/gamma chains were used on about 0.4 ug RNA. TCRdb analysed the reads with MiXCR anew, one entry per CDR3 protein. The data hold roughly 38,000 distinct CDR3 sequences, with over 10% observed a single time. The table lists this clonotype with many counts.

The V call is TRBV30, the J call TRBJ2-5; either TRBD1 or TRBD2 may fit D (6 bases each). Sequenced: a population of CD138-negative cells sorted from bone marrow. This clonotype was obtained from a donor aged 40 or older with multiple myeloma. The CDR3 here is CAWSVLGGPYQETQYF. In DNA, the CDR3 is TGTGCCTGGAGTGTATTAGGGGGGCCGTACCAAGAGACCCAGTACTTC.